Listed below are T cell receptor beta chains from one sample, sequenced in a study of blood T cells in healthy people across ages. Each CDR3 protein gets one entry after TCRdb re-called the 5' RACE reads with MiXCR. The table shows over 600,000 distinct CDR3 sequences, with approximately 40% occurring only once. The sequencing sample was made of blood. These receptors originate from an elderly man in good health. Both conserved end residues are part of each CDR3. The D gene is left open where the match is weak. The size field is filled for only some rows; it gives once, few, many or a size class.

D gene: -; clone size: -; J gene: TRBJ2-3; V gene: TRBV5-1; CDR3 DNA: TGCGCCAGCACCTCGGAATCCGGGGTTACAGATACGCAGTATTTT; CDR3 protein: CASTSESGVTDTQYF
D gene: TRBD1; clone size: few; J gene: TRBJ1-4; V gene: TRBV20-1; CDR3 DNA: TGCAGTGCTAGCCAGGGGGGACTTAATGAAAAACTGTTTTTT; CDR3 protein: CSASQGGLNEKLFF
D gene: -; clone size: -; J gene: TRBJ2-5; V gene: TRBV28; CDR3 DNA: TGTGCCAGCAGTGCCCTCCCAAGGGAGACCCAGTACTTC; CDR3 protein: CASSALPRETQYF
D gene: TRBD2; clone size: few; J gene: TRBJ2-1; V gene: TRBV6-6; CDR3 DNA: TGTGCCAGCAGTTGGGGGACTAGCGGAGGGGGGGCCAATGAGCAGTTCTTC; CDR3 protein: CASSWGTSGGGANEQFF
D gene: TRBD1; clone size: -; J gene: TRBJ2-5; V gene: TRBV7-9; CDR3 DNA: TGTGCCAGCAGCACAACGACAGGGTTTCATGAGACCCAGTACTTC; CDR3 protein: CASSTTTGFHETQYF
D gene: -; clone size: once; J gene: TRBJ1-4; V gene: TRBV5-6; CDR3 DNA: TGTGCCAGCAGCCGGAGGGGCGTAGCAACTAATGAAAAACTGTTTTTT; CDR3 protein: CASSRRGVATNEKLFF
D gene: -; clone size: few; J gene: TRBJ2-1; V gene: TRBV5-1; CDR3 DNA: TGCGCCAGCAGGGTTACAGAGCCCAATGAGCAGTTCTTC; CDR3 protein: CASRVTEPNEQFF
D gene: -; clone size: -; J gene: TRBJ1-4; V gene: TRBV7-2; CDR3 DNA: TGTGCCAGCAGCGACACCGGACAGCGGGCGTGGGAAAAACTGTTTTTT; CDR3 protein: CASSDTGQRAWEKLFF
D gene: -; clone size: few; J gene: TRBJ2-7; V gene: TRBV5-4; CDR3 DNA: TGTGCCAGCAGCTTTCAGGGGCGCTACGAGCAGTACTTC; CDR3 protein: CASSFQGRYEQYF
D gene: TRBD1; clone size: many; J gene: TRBJ2-7; V gene: TRBV5-1; CDR3 DNA: TGCGCCAGCAGCCTAGAAACAGGGGGGAACTACGAGCAGTACTTC; CDR3 protein: CASSLETGGNYEQYF
D gene: -; clone size: -; J gene: TRBJ2-5; V gene: TRBV5-1; CDR3 DNA: TGCGCCAGCAGCTTGGCTAACAAAGAGACCCAGTACTTC; CDR3 protein: CASSLANKETQYF
D gene: -; clone size: -; J gene: TRBJ2-3; V gene: TRBV4-3; CDR3 DNA: TGCGCCAGCAGCCAAGGCACGGTTAGCACAGATACGCAGTATTTT; CDR3 protein: CASSQGTVSTDTQYF
D gene: -; clone size: -; J gene: TRBJ1-6; V gene: TRBV3-1; CDR3 DNA: TGTGCCGGCAGCCAAGATCCGGCCAGGGAGAATTCACCCCTCCACTTT; CDR3 protein: CAGSQDPARENSPLHF
D gene: TRBD2; clone size: -; J gene: TRBJ2-5; V gene: TRBV27; CDR3 DNA: TGTGCCAGCAGTCCCCTGAGGACTAGTTCCATCCAAGAGACCCAGTACTTC; CDR3 protein: CASSPLRTSSIQETQYF
D gene: -; clone size: -; J gene: TRBJ2-5; V gene: TRBV6-2/TRBV6-3; CDR3 DNA: TGTGCCAGCCTTGAGGCTAGGGGTAATTATGAGCAGTACTTC; CDR3 protein: CASLEARGNYEQYF
D gene: TRBD2; clone size: few; J gene: TRBJ2-5; V gene: TRBV7-2; CDR3 DNA: TGTGCCAGCAGCCCGGATAGCGGGGCCCTATATCGGGGGCAGTACTTC; CDR3 protein: CASSPDSGALYRGQYF
D gene: -; clone size: -; J gene: TRBJ2-1; V gene: TRBV4-2; CDR3 DNA: TGTGCCAGCAGCCAAGCTAGGACACCATACAATGAGCAGTTCTTC; CDR3 protein: CASSQARTPYNEQFF
D gene: TRBD1; clone size: -; J gene: TRBJ1-6; V gene: TRBV28; CDR3 DNA: TGTGCCAGCACCCCCCGGGACAGGGGTTATTCACCCCTCCACTTT; CDR3 protein: CASTPRDRGYSPLHF
D gene: TRBD1; clone size: -; J gene: TRBJ2-7; V gene: TRBV7-3; CDR3 DNA: TGTGCCAGCAGCACGTGGACAGGGCCTTACGAGCAGTACTTC; CDR3 protein: CASSTWTGPYEQYF
D gene: TRBD2; clone size: -; J gene: TRBJ2-1; V gene: TRBV28; CDR3 DNA: TGTGCCAGCACTACGAGCCCCGGGACTAGCGTCAATGAGCAGTTCTTC; CDR3 protein: CASTTSPGTSVNEQFF
D gene: -; clone size: -; J gene: TRBJ2-3; V gene: TRBV27; CDR3 DNA: TGTGCCAGCAAACCACAAGGGCGTCTGGGAGGCGGCACAGATACGCAGTATTTT; CDR3 protein: CASKPQGRLGGGTDTQYF
D gene: TRBD1; clone size: -; J gene: TRBJ1-1; V gene: TRBV20-1; CDR3 DNA: TGCAGTGCTAGAGAAGGGGGCCGCAGGGGCGCTGAAGCTTTCTTT; CDR3 protein: CSAREGGRRGAEAFF
D gene: TRBD2; clone size: few; J gene: TRBJ2-1; V gene: TRBV29-1; CDR3 DNA: TGCAGCGTTGAAGGGGCTAGCGGGAGTGCGGATGAGCAGTTCTTC; CDR3 protein: CSVEGASGSADEQFF
D gene: TRBD1; clone size: -; J gene: TRBJ2-5; V gene: TRBV5-6; CDR3 DNA: TGTGCCAGCAGCTGGGGGACAGGGTCCGGGACCCAGTACTTC; CDR3 protein: CASSWGTGSGTQYF
D gene: TRBD2; clone size: few; J gene: TRBJ2-4; V gene: TRBV6-1; CDR3 DNA: TGTGCCAGCAGTGAAACGCATGGGACTAGCCACCCCCTAGCCAAAAACATTCAGTACTTC; CDR3 protein: CASSETHGTSHPLAKNIQYF
D gene: TRBD1; clone size: few; J gene: TRBJ2-5; V gene: TRBV27; CDR3 DNA: TGTGCCAGCAGTTTTAGGGGACAGGGGGCCGCGCCCCAAGAGACCCAGTACTTC; CDR3 protein: CASSFRGQGAAPQETQYF
D gene: TRBD1; clone size: -; J gene: TRBJ2-5; V gene: TRBV3-1; CDR3 DNA: TGTGCCAGCAGCCAAGAATGGGGGACAGGGAAAAATGAGCAGTACTTC; CDR3 protein: CASSQEWGTGKNEQYF
D gene: TRBD2; clone size: -; J gene: TRBJ2-2; V gene: TRBV3-1; CDR3 DNA: TGTGCCGGCAGCCCTACACCTGGACTAGCGCCAACCGGGGAGCTGTTTTTT; CDR3 protein: CAGSPTPGLAPTGELFF
D gene: TRBD2; clone size: -; J gene: TRBJ2-5; V gene: TRBV7-3; CDR3 DNA: TGTGCCAGCAGCTCGGGCGGGAGGGATCAAGAGACCCAGTACTTC; CDR3 protein: CASSSGGRDQETQYF
D gene: -; clone size: -; J gene: TRBJ2-5; V gene: TRBV6-1; CDR3 DNA: TGTGCCAGCAGTGATCAGACGGAGACCCAGTACTTC; CDR3 protein: CASSDQTETQYF
D gene: -; clone size: few; J gene: TRBJ1-5; V gene: TRBV4-1; CDR3 DNA: TGCGCCAGCAGCCAAGAAGCCAGCTTCAATCAGCCCCAGCATTTT; CDR3 protein: CASSQEASFNQPQHF
D gene: -; clone size: -; J gene: TRBJ2-6; V gene: TRBV4-1; CDR3 DNA: TGCGCCAGCAGCCAAGCGGATGGCAGCACTCTGGGGGCCAACGTCCTGACTTTC; CDR3 protein: CASSQADGSTLGANVLTF